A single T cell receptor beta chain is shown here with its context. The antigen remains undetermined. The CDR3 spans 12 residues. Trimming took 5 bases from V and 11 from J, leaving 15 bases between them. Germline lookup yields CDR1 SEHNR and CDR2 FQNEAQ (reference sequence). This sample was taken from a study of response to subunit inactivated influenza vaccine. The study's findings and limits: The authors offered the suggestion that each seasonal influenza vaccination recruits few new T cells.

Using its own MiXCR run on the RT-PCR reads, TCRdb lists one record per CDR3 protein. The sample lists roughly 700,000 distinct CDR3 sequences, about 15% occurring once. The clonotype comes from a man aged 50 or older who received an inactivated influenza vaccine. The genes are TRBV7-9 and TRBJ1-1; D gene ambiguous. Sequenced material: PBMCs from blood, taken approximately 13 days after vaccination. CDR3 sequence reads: CASSPEENGAFF. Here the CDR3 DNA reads TGTGCCAGCAGCCCAGAGGAGAACGGCGCTTTCTTT.